Each of the 24 T cell receptor beta chains below was sequenced from the same sample in a study of cytomegalovirus exposure and HLA in healthy donors. The primer mix had 60 Vbeta and 13 Jbeta primers. TCRdb keeps only in-frame clones here, not all; method: immunoSEQ multiplex PCR. This table holds about 190,000 clones, about 81% found once. The sequenced sample was PBMCs. The receptors derive from a woman in her late teens or twenties in good health and CMV-seropositive.

The chain joins TRBV19 to TRBJ1-5; 7 bases fit TRBD1. The V gene end was trimmed by 5 bases and the J gene end by 5 bases; junction bases not matched to a gene: 6. This CDR3 is 14 amino acids long. From germline, CDR1 is LNHDA and CDR2 SQIVND (reference sequence). The CDR3 reads CASSVTGNHQPQHF. Written as DNA, the CDR3 is TGTGCCAGTAGTGTGACAGGGAACCATCAGCCCCAGCATTTT.

This chain connects TRBV4-1 to TRBJ2-3; D remains unclear. The germline V and J ends were trimmed by 1 base and 4 bases, with 6 bases remaining between them. The V gene's germline CDR1 is MGHRA and CDR2 YSYEKL. This CDR3 contains 13 residues. CDR3 residues: CASSQAPSDTQYF. CDR3 sequence (DNA): TGCGCCAGCAGCCAAGCTCCTTCAGATACGCAGTATTTT.

The chain is built from TRBV7-2 and TRBJ2-5, with TRBD2 matching 7 bases. Germline CDR1 is SGHTA and CDR2 is FQGNSA. CDR3 length equals 15 residues. The trim removed 5 bases at V and 1 base at J, leaving 7 bases unmatched. CDR3 in amino acids: CASSPRGTIQETQYF. The DNA of the CDR3 is TGTGCCAGCAGCCCCCGTGGGACTATCCAAGAGACCCAGTACTTC.

The gene calls are TRBV6-1 and TRBJ2-3, with D perhaps matching TRBD1 (6 bases). From germline, CDR1 is MNHNS and CDR2 SASEGT. The CDR3 contains 16 residues. Trimming cost V 2 bases and J 1 base, with 13 bases left between them. The CDR3 is CASSELPGQGTDTQYF. CDR3 nucleotides: TGTGCCAGCAGTGAACTTCCGGGACAAGGCACAGATACGCAGTATTTT.

This clone has only a few counts. This chain joins TRBV15 and TRBJ1-2; 7 bases are a match to TRBD1. The germline gives CDR1 LNHNV, CDR2 YYDKDF (reference sequence). Losses at the gene ends were 0 bases for V and 2 bases for J; bases not matched to a gene: 6. The CDR3 runs 16 residues. CDR3 residues: CATSRDAPDRNYGYTF. The DNA for the CDR3 is TGTGCCACCAGCAGAGATGCCCCGGACAGGAACTATGGCTACACCTTC.

The chain couples TRBV5-1 to TRBJ2-5; TRBD2 matches at 9 bases. V shed 6 bases, J shed 3 bases, and the junction held 6 bases outside the gene matches. Germline CDR1 and CDR2: SGHRS and YFSETQ. CDR3 size: 14 residues. CDR3 amino acids: CASTGIAGEETQYF. CDR3 DNA: TGCGCCAGCACCGGGATAGCGGGGGAAGAGACCCAGTACTTC.

This chain connects TRBV15 to TRBJ2-2, with 8 bases identical to TRBD2. V lost 7 bases, J lost 5 bases, and 12 bases stayed unmatched. This CDR3 has 16 amino acids. Germline CDR1 is LNHNV and CDR2 is YYDKDF (reference sequence). The DNA for the CDR3 is TGTGCCACCACCCCCCCGCGGGGGGCGGGAACCGGGGAGCTGTTTTTT. Translating gives CATTPPRGAGTGELFF.

The genes are TRBV5-1 and TRBJ2-5, with TRBD1 identical over 9 bases. The V and J ends lost 4 bases and 4 bases, in that order; junction bases with no gene match: 8. There are 15 residues in the CDR3. Looked up from germline, CDR1 is SGHRS and CDR2 is YFSETQ. The CDR3 DNA sequence: TGCGCCAGCAGCGCCACTCAGGGACAGGGAGAGACCCAGTACTTC. Its translation: CASSATQGQGETQYF.

The chain couples TRBV7-9 to TRBJ2-5, with a weak D call TRBD2 (6 bases). Germline V gene sequence: CDR1 SEHNR, CDR2 FQNEAQ (reference sequence). This CDR3 region has 14 residues. Trimming pared 5 bases from V and 5 bases from J, leaving 15 bases between. This chain's CDR3 is CASSPRLDGETQYF. Here the CDR3 DNA reads TGTGCCAGCAGCCCCAGACTAGACGGGGAGACCCAGTACTTC.

There are a few counts of this clone. The rearrangement links TRBV2 to TRBJ2-1; no definite D call. The length of the CDR3 is 14 residues. Germline V lookup: CDR1 SNHLY, CDR2 FYNNEI. Trimming removed 3 bases at V and 6 bases at J, with 12 bases between. The CDR3 here is CASSDWLAGNEQFF. CDR3 nucleotides: TGTGCCAGCAGTGATTGGTTAGCCGGCAATGAGCAGTTCTTC.

The V gene is TRBV28, the J gene TRBJ2-3, with D possibly matching TRBD2 (6 bases). Trimming removed 2 bases at V and 6 bases at J, with 6 bases between. CDR3 size: 12 residues. Germline V gives CDR1 MDHEN, CDR2 SYDVKM. The CDR3 loop reads CASSLGGDTQYF. DNA of the CDR3: TGTGCCAGCAGTTTAGGGGGGGATACGCAGTATTTT. Together with reference TRBV28 and TRBJ2-3, the CDR3 gives the full variable domain: DVKVTQSSRYLVKRTGEKVFLECVQDMDHENMFWYRQDPGLGLRLIYFSYDVKMKEKGDIPEGYSVSREKKERFSLILESASTNQTSMYLCASSLGGDTQYFGPGTRLTVL.

The genes are TRBV5-1 and TRBJ2-5; 11 nucleotides align to TRBD2. The J segment lost 1 base and the V segment lost 0 bases, leaving 5 bases of the junction unmatched. The CDR3 is 17 amino acids. Germline V gene sequence: CDR1 SGHRS, CDR2 YFSETQ. The CDR3 is CASSLGGTSGVQETQYF. The CDR3 bases are TGCGCCAGCAGCTTGGGGGGGACTAGCGGTGTCCAAGAGACCCAGTACTTC.

The chain employs TRBV7-9 and TRBJ2-5; possibly TRBD2 for D (6 bases). Trimming cost V 4 bases and J 3 bases, with 6 bases left between them. The CDR3 covers 12 residues. CDR1 is SEHNR and CDR2 is FQNEAQ in the germline V gene (reference sequence). This CDR3 is CASSWREETQYF. In DNA, the CDR3 is TGTGCCAGCAGCTGGAGGGAAGAGACCCAGTACTTC.

The J gene is TRBJ2-2, the V gene TRBV11-3; a possible D gene is TRBD1 (5 bases). Deletions cut 5 bases from V and 5 bases from J, with 15 bases between. CDR1 and CDR2 from the germline V gene are SGHNT and YENEEA. The length of the CDR3 is 15 residues. CDR3 sequence reads: CASSQPLGATGELFF. In DNA, the CDR3 is TGTGCCAGCAGCCAACCTCTAGGGGCGACCGGGGAGCTGTTTTTT.

This clone was found a few times. The chain carries TRBV7-9 and TRBJ1-5; the match to TRBD1 covers 8 bases. V was clipped by 5 bases and J by 8 bases; unmatched bases: 11. The germline V gene encodes CDR1 SEHNR and CDR2 FQNEAQ (reference sequence). The CDR3 runs to 15 residues. The CDR3 region is CASSPGQGPYEPQHF. The CDR3 region has the DNA TGTGCCAGCAGCCCCGGACAGGGACCCTATGAGCCCCAGCATTTT.

This rearrangement joins TRBV6-1 to TRBJ2-5; D is ambiguous. Gene TRBJ2-7 matches the end of the DNA better, so the J call may be wrong. This CDR3 is 12 amino acids long. Looked up from germline, CDR1 is MNHNS and CDR2 is SASEGT. The CDR3 region is CATTTSNYEQYF. CDR3 in DNA: TGTGCCACTACAACCTCAAACTACGAGCAGTACTTC.

The chain joins TRBV6-1 to TRBJ2-1, with D possibly matching TRBD1 (5 bases). CDR1 and CDR2 (germline): MNHNS, SASEGT. This CDR3 has 15 residues. The germline V and J ends were trimmed by 3 bases and 2 bases, with 11 bases remaining between them. The CDR3 region is CASSEGPDPYNEQFF. CDR3 DNA: TGTGCCAGCAGTGAGGGGCCCGATCCCTACAATGAGCAGTTCTTC.

This chain uses TRBV5-1 with TRBJ2-5; D is possibly TRBD1 (5 bases). V dropped 1 base and J dropped 3 bases, with 13 bases sitting between them. This CDR3 is built from 15 residues. Germline V CDR1 and CDR2: SGHRS, YFSETQ. CDR3 coding DNA: TGCGCCAGCAGCTTGTGGCAGGGAAGGGAAGAGACCCAGTACTTC. Protein: CASSLWQGREETQYF.

The genes are TRBV14 and TRBJ2-7; D gene ambiguous. Per germline, CDR1 SGHDN and CDR2 FVKESK. Trimming shortened V by 1 base and J by 2 bases, and 9 bases separated the two germline ends. The CDR3 covers 14 residues. The CDR3 reads CASSQVLGPYEQYF. The DNA of the CDR3 is TGTGCCAGCAGCCAAGTCCTGGGCCCCTACGAGCAGTACTTC.

The chain combines TRBV19 with TRBJ2-1, with 9 bases that match TRBD2. Germline V gene lookup returns CDR1 LNHDA and CDR2 SQIVND (reference sequence). The CDR3 totals 15 residues. V was pared by 3 bases and J by 5 bases, with 5 bases of the junction left unmatched. Here the CDR3 DNA reads TGTGCCAGTAGTATGGACGCGGGGGGGGACAATGAGCAGTTCTTC. This sequence encodes CASSMDAGGDNEQFF.

The V call is TRBV10-2, the J call TRBJ2-1, with D unclear. V lost 4 bases to trimming and J lost 6 bases, with 13 bases between them. CDR1 is WSHSY and CDR2 is SAAADI in the germline V gene. The CDR3 consists of 14 residues. For the CDR3, the DNA is TGCGCCAGCAGTGGGCTCATTCGTGCCAATGAGCAGTTCTTC. Its protein is CASSGLIRANEQFF.

The rearrangement joins TRBV2 to TRBJ2-1; weak D call: TRBD2 (5 bases). The germline gives CDR1 SNHLY, CDR2 FYNNEI. The CDR3 consists of 12 residues. The germline V and J ends were trimmed by 8 bases and 13 bases, with 18 bases remaining between them. CDR3 DNA sequence: TGTGCCAGCGCGCCCCTTGCGGGCCGACAGTTCTTC. Translation gives CASAPLAGRQFF.

The rearrangement uses TRBV11-1 and TRBJ2-5; a possible D gene is TRBD2 (7 bases). This CDR3 has 16 amino acids. CDR1 and CDR2 (germline): SGHAT, FQDESV (reference sequence). Trimming removed 4 bases from V and 1 base from J, with 16 bases in between. CDR3 coding DNA: TGTGCCAGCAGCTCCCGGACTAGAGGGGGCCAAGAGACCCAGTACTTC. This encodes CASSSRTRGGQETQYF.

The count of this clone is one. The V gene is TRBV5-6, the J gene TRBJ1-4; D is unresolved. This CDR3 contains 15 residues. The V and J ends lost 4 bases and 4 bases respectively, with 14 bases between them. Germline V gives CDR1 SGHDT, CDR2 YYEEEE. The CDR3 region has the DNA TGTGCCAGCAGCCCCACCGCGGGGTATAATGAAAAACTGTTTTTT. It translates to CASSPTAGYNEKLFF.